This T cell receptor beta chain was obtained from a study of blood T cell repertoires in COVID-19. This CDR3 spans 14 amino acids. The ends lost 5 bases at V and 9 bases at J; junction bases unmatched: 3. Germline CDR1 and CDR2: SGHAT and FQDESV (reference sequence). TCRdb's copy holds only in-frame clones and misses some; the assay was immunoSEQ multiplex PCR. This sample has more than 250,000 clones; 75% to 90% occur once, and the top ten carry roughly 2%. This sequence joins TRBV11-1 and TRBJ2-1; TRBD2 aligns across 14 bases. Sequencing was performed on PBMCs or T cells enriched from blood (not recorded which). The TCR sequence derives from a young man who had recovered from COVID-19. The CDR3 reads CASSGGLAGVEQFF. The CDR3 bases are TGTGCCAGCAGCGGGGGACTAGCGGGGGTTGAGCAGTTCTTC. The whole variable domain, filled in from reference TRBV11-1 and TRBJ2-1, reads EAEVAQSPRYKITEKSQAVAFWCDPISGHATLYWYRQILGQGPELLVQFQDESVVDDSQLPKDRFSAERLKGVDSTLKIQPAELGDSAMYLCASSGGLAGVEQFFGPGTRLTVL.